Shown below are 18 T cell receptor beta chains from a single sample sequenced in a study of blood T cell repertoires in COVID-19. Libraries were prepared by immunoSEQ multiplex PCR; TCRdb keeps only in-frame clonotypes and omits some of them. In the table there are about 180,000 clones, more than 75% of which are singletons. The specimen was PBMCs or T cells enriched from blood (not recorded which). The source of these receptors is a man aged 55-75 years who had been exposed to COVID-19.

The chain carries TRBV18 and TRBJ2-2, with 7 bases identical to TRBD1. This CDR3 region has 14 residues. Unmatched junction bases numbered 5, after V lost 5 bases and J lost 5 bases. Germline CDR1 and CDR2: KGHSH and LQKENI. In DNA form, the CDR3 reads TGTGCCAGCTCATTCGTACAGGGGACCGGGGAGCTGTTTTTT. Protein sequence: CASSFVQGTGELFF. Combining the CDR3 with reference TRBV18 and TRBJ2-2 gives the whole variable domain NAGVMQNPRHLVRRRGQEARLRCSPMKGHSHVYWYRQLPEEGLKFMVYLQKENIIDESGMPKERFSAEFPKEGPSILRIQQVVRGDSAAYFCASSFVQGTGELFFGEGSRLTVL.

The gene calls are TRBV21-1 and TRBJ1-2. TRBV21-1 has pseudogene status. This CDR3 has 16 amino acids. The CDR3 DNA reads TGTGCCAGCAGTGTATCCTCTCTGGGGAGGGTATATGGCTACACCTTC. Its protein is CASSVSSLGRVYGYTF.

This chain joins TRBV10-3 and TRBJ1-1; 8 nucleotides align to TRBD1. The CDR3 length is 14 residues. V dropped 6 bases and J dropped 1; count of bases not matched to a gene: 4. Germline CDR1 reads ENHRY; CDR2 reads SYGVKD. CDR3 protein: CAISPDRGNTEAFF. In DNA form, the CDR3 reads TGTGCCATCAGCCCAGACAGGGGGAACACTGAAGCTTTCTTT.

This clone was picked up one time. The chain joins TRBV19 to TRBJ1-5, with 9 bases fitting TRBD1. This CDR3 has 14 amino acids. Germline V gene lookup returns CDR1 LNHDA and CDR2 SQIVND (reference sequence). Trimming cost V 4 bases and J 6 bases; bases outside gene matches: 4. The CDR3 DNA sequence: TGTGCCAGTAGTACCACAGGGGGCGGTCAGCCCCAGCATTTT. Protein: CASSTTGGGQPQHF.

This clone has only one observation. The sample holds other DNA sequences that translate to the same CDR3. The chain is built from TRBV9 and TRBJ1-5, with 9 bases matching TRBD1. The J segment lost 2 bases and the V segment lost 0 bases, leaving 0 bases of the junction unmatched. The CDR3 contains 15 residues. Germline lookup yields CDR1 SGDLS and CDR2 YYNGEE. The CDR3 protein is CASSVGQGGNQPQHF. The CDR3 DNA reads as TGTGCCAGCAGCGTAGGACAGGGGGGCAATCAGCCCCAGCATTTT.

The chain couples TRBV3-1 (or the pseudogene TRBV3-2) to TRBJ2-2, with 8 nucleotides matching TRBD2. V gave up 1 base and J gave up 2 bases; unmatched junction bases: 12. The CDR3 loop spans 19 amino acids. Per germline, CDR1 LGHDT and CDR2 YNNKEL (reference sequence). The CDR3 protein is CASSQASQREIPNTGELFF. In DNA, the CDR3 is TGTGCCAGCAGCCAAGCGAGCCAGCGGGAGATCCCCAACACCGGGGAGCTGTTTTTT.

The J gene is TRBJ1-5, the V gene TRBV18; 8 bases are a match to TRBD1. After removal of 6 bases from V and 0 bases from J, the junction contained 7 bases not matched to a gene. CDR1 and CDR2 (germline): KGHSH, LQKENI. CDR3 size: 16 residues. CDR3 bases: TGTGCCAGCTCGCTAGACAGGGGCGTTAGCAATCAGCCCCAGCATTTT. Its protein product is CASSLDRGVSNQPQHF.

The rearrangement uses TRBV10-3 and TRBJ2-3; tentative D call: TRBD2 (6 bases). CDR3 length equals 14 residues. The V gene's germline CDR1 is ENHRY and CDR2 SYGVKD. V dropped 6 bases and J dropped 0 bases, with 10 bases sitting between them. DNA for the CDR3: TGTGCCATCAGCGGACTAACTAGCACAGATACGCAGTATTTT. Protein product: CAISGLTSTDTQYF.

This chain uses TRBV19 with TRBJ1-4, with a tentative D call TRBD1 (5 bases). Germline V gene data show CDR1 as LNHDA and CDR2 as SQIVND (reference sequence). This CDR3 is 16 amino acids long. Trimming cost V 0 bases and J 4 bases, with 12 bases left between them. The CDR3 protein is CASSIDGAGLNEKLFF. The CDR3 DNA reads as TGTGCCAGTAGTATAGACGGCGCGGGACTTAATGAAAAACTGTTTTTT.

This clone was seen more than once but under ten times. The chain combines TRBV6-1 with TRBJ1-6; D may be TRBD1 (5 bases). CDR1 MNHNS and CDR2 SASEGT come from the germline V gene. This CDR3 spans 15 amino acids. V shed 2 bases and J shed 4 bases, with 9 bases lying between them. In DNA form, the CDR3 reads TGTGCCAGCAGTGAACGACAGCCGTATAATTCACCCCTCCACTTT. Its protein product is CASSERQPYNSPLHF.

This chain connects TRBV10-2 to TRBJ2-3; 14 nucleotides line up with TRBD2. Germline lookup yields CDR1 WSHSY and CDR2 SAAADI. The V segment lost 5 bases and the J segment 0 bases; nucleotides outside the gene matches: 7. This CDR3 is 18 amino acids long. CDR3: CASSPRTSGRQSTDTQYF. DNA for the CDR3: TGCGCCAGCAGTCCCCGGACTAGCGGGAGGCAAAGCACAGATACGCAGTATTTT.

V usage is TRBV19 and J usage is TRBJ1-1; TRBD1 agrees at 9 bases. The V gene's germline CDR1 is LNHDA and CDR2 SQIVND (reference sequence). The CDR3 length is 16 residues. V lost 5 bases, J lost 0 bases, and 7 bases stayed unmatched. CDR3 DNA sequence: TGTGCCAGTAGTCAGGGACAGGGTAATATGAACACTGAAGCTTTCTTT. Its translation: CASSQGQGNMNTEAFF. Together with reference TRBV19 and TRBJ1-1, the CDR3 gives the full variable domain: DGGITQSPKYLFRKEGQNVTLSCEQNLNHDAMYWYRQDPGQGLRLIYYSQIVNDFQKGDIAEGYSVSREKKESFPLTVTSAQKNPTAFYLCASSQGQGNMNTEAFFGQGTRLTVV.

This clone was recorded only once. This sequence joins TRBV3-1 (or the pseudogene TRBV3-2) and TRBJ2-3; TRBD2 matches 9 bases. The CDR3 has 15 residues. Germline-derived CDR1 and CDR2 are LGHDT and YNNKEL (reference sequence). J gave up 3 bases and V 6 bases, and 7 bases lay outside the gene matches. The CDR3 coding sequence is TGTGCCAGCAGTCACAGCGGGAGGTATACAGATACGCAGTATTTT. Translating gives CASSHSGRYTDTQYF.

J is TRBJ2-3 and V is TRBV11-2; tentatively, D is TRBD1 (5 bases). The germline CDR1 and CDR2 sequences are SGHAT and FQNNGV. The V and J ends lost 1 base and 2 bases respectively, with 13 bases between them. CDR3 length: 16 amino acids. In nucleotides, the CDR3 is TGTGCCAGCAGCTTAGGGACACTCACTAACACAGATACGCAGTATTTT. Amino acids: CASSLGTLTNTDTQYF.

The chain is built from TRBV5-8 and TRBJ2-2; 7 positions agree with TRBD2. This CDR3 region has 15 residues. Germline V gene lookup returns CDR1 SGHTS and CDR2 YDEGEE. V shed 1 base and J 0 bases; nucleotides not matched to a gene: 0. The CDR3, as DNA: TGTGCCAGCAGCTTGCGGGGGGCGAACACCGGGGAGCTGTTTTTT. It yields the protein CASSLRGANTGELFF. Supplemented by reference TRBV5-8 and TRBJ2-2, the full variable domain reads EAGVTQSPTHLIKTRGQQATLRCSPISGHTSVYWYQQALGLGLQFLLWYDEGEERNRGNFPPRFSGRQFPNYSSELNVNALELEDSALYLCASSLRGANTGELFFGEGSRLTVL.

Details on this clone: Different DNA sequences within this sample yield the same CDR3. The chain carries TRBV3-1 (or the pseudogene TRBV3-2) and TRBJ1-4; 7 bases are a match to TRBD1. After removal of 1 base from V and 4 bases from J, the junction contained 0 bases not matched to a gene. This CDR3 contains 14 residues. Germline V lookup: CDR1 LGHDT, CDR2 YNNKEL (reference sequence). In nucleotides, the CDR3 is TGTGCCAGCAGCCAAGGACAGGGTAATGAAAAACTGTTTTTT. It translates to CASSQGQGNEKLFF.

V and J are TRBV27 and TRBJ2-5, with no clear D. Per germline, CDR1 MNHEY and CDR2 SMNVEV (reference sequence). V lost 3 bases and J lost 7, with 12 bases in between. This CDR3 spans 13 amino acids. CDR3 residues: CASSFPGSGTQYF. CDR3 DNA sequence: TGTGCCAGCAGTTTTCCTGGCAGTGGGACCCAGTACTTC.

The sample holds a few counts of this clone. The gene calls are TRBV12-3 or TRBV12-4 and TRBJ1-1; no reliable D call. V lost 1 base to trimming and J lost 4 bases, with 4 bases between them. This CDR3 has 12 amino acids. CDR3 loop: CASSLDSTEAFF. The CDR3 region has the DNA TGTGCCAGCAGTTTAGACAGCACTGAAGCTTTCTTT.